This entry concerns a single T cell receptor (beta chain). Its antigen is still unknown. The sample originates from a study of vaccination effects on CD4 cells after COVID-19. Turning to the study itself: The second dose preceded post-vaccine samples by a median of 72 days.

Data came from immunoSEQ multiplex PCR; TCRdb stores just in-frame clones and leaves some out. The data hold tens of thousands of clones, with roughly 81% observed a single time. A 10-day culture period preceded the isolation of CD4+ T cells. Participants were vaccinated with two doses of either the BNT162b2 or mRNA-1273 vaccine. None of the vaccinated had previously contracted SARS-CoV-2, and their nucleocapsid antibodies tested negative. The CDR3 loop spans 12 amino acids. The germline CDR1 and CDR2 sequences are SNHLY and FYNNEI. V was pared by 5 bases and J by 4 bases, with 6 bases between. The clonotype originates from a human donor who received a COVID-19 vaccine. This sample comprised CD4+ T cells from PBMCs cultured without peptide, obtained after COVID-19 vaccination. The chain joins TRBV2 to TRBJ1-5; D gene ambiguous. The CDR3 coding sequence is TGTGCCAGCAGTTACCCTAATCAGCCCCAGCATTTT. It codes for CASSYPNQPQHF.